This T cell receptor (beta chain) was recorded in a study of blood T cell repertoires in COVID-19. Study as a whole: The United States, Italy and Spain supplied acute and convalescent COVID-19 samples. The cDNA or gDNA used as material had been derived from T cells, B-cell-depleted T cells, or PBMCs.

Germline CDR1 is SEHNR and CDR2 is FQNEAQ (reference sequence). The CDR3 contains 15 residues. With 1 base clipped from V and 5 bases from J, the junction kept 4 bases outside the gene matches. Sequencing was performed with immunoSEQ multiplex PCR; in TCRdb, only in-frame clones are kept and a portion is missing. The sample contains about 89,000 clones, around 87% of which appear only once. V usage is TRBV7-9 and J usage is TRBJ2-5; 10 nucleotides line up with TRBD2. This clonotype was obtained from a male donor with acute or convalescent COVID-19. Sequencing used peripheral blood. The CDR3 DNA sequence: TGTGCCAGCAGCTTAGTAGGACTAGCGGCGGAGACCCAGTACTTC. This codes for CASSLVGLAAETQYF.